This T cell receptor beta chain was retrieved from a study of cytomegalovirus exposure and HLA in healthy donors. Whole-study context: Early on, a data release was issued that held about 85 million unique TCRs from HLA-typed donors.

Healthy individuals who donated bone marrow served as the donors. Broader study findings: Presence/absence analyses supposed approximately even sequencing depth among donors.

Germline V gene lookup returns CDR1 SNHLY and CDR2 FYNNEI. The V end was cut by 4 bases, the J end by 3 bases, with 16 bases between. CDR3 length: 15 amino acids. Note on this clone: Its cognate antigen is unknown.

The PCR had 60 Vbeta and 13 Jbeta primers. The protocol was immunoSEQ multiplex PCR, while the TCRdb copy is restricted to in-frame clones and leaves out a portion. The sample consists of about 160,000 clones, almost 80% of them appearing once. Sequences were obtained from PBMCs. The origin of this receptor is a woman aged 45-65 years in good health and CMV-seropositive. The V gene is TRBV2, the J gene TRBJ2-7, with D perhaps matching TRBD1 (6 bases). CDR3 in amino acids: CASSGIRTEDYEQYF. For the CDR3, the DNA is TGTGCCAGCAGTGGTATCAGGACAGAAGACTACGAGCAGTACTTC.